Listed below are T cell receptor beta chains from one sample, sequenced in a study of Ad26.COV2.S vaccination and SARS-CoV-2 variants. Produced via immunoSEQ multiplex PCR; TCRdb's table is partial and in-frame only. This sample has approximately 480,000 clones, with roughly 87% found just once. The sequencing here drew on peripheral blood, taken in a trial of Ad26.COV2.S vaccine versus placebo. The origin of the receptors is a person between 18 and 59 years old who received the Ad26.COV2.S COVID-19 vaccine or a placebo. Both conserved end residues are part of each CDR3. The D gene is left open where the match is weak. Size values are once, few and many counts, or a class for expanded clones, and some rows have none.

abundance	v_gene	j_gene	d_gene	CDR3aa	CDR3nt
NA	TRBV5-4	TRBJ1-1	NA	CASSLGRGMNTEAFF	TGTGCCAGCAGCTTGGGTAGGGGAATGAACACTGAAGCTTTCTTT
NA	TRBV19	TRBJ1-1	NA	CASSSDGGGEAFF	TGTGCCAGTAGTAGCGACGGCGGGGGTGAAGCTTTCTTT
few	TRBV19	TRBJ1-1	NA	CASSLDRFTNTEAFF	TGTGCCAGTAGCCTGGACAGATTCACAAACACTGAAGCTTTCTTT
NA	TRBV6-5	TRBJ1-4	TRBD1	CAIGQGANNEKLFF	TGTGCCATTGGACAGGGGGCGAATAATGAAAAACTGTTTTTT
NA	TRBV28	TRBJ2-1	NA	CASSPPGGEQFF	TGTGCCAGCAGTCCCCCCGGGGGTGAGCAGTTCTTC
few	TRBV6-5	TRBJ1-1	TRBD1	CASRFDRDTEAFF	TGTGCCAGCAGGTTCGACAGGGACACTGAAGCTTTCTTT
NA	TRBV6-1	TRBJ2-1	TRBD2	CASSEAGLAGGEQFF	TGTGCCAGCAGTGAAGCGGGACTAGCGGGAGGTGAGCAGTTCTTC
NA	TRBV3-1/TRBV3-2	TRBJ1-2	TRBD1	CASSPLNRGDYGYTF	TGTGCCAGCAGCCCATTAAACAGGGGTGACTATGGCTACACCTTC
NA	TRBV5-4	TRBJ1-2	NA	CASSLKGTPAYYGYTF	TGTGCCAGCAGCTTGAAAGGGACGCCCGCATACTATGGCTACACCTTC
NA	TRBV4-2	TRBJ1-2	NA	CASSQEFRLVAHYGYTF	TGTGCCAGCAGCCAAGAGTTTAGGTTGGTGGCCCACTATGGCTACACCTTC
NA	TRBV5-6	TRBJ1-1	NA	CASSFGGKTEAFF	TGTGCCAGCAGCTTTGGGGGAAAGACTGAAGCTTTCTTT
NA	TRBV4-3	TRBJ1-6	TRBD1	CASSQQGAGNSPLHF	TGCGCCAGCAGCCAACAGGGGGCCGGGAATTCACCCCTCCACTTT
NA	TRBV6-5	TRBJ1-2	NA	CASSPRTENYGYTF	TGTGCCAGCAGTCCTAGGACGGAGAACTATGGCTACACCTTC
once	TRBV19	TRBJ2-1	NA	CASSFGGRSQFF	TGTGCCAGTAGTTTTGGAGGGAGGTCGCAGTTCTTC
NA	TRBV7-2	TRBJ2-1	TRBD2	CASSPRLAGGSEQFF	TGTGCCAGCAGCCCGCGACTAGCGGGAGGCTCGGAGCAGTTCTTC
NA	TRBV28	TRBJ2-3	TRBD2	CASSLPGGGTDTQYF	TGTGCCAGCAGTTTACCGGGGGGGGGCACAGATACGCAGTATTTT
NA	TRBV7-3	TRBJ2-2	TRBD1	CASSLTLAGGPGELFF	TGTGCCAGCAGCTTAACCCTCGCAGGGGGTCCCGGGGAGCTGTTTTTT
NA	TRBV5-5	TRBJ2-7	NA	CASRSSPREQYF	TGTGCCAGCAGGTCCAGCCCTCGGGAGCAGTACTTC
NA	TRBV5-6	TRBJ1-4	NA	CASSRPGLLNEKLFF	TGTGCCAGCAGCCGACCGGGACTTCTTAATGAAAAACTGTTTTTT
NA	TRBV28	TRBJ2-1	NA	CASSSLSGLLYNEQFF	TGTGCCAGCAGTTCCCTCTCGGGACTCCTCTACAATGAGCAGTTCTTC
NA	TRBV19	TRBJ1-3	NA	CASRRETGLTGNTIYF	TGTGCCAGTAGGAGGGAGACAGGACTAACTGGAAACACCATATATTTT
NA	TRBV19	TRBJ2-3	TRBD1	CASSIVTGAPTDTQYF	TGTGCCAGTAGTATAGTGACAGGGGCCCCCACAGATACGCAGTATTTT
NA	TRBV7-2	TRBJ1-5	NA	CASSLMGSGNQPQHF	TGTGCCAGCAGCTTAATGGGTTCGGGCAATCAGCCCCAGCATTTT
NA	TRBV27	TRBJ2-1	TRBD2	CASRSRLAGGPYNEQFF	TGTGCCAGCAGATCTAGACTAGCGGGAGGGCCGTACAATGAGCAGTTCTTC
NA	TRBV18	TRBJ2-1	NA	CASSPTGYGEQFF	TGTGCCAGCTCGCCGACAGGTTACGGTGAGCAGTTCTTC
NA	TRBV28	TRBJ1-1	TRBD1	CASSSRPGTGGLNTEAFF	TGTGCCAGCAGTTCCAGACCCGGGACAGGGGGCCTGAACACTGAAGCTTTCTTT
NA	TRBV6-5	TRBJ1-4	NA	CASSAGVGQLFF	TGTGCCAGCAGCGCCGGGGTAGGGCAACTGTTTTTT
NA	TRBV4-1	TRBJ2-7	NA	CASSQFSRAYEQYF	TGCGCCAGCAGCCAATTCTCCAGGGCCTACGAGCAGTACTTC
NA	TRBV28	TRBJ1-1	NA	CASRTLGDNTEAFF	TGTGCCAGCCGTACTTTGGGGGACAACACTGAAGCTTTCTTT
NA	TRBV18	TRBJ1-2	NA	CASSPGTGTGALIGYTF	TGTGCCAGCTCACCGGGGACGGGTACGGGGGCGCTTATCGGCTACACCTTC
NA	TRBV7-3	TRBJ2-2	TRBD2	CASSLRGLAGTGELFF	TGTGCCAGCAGCTTAAGGGGACTAGCGGGAACCGGGGAGCTGTTTTTT
NA	TRBV7-9	TRBJ2-1	NA	CASSSVTSGVLAEQFF	TGTGCCAGCAGCTCTGTAACCAGTGGGGTTTTAGCTGAGCAGTTCTTC
NA	TRBV7-8	TRBJ1-2	NA	CASSLWAAAASSTFVNYGYTF	TGTGCCAGCAGCTTATGGGCAGCCGCGGCATCCTCCACCTTTGTTAACTATGGCTACACCTTC
NA	TRBV6-5	TRBJ1-1	NA	CASRPFGRVGTEAFF	TGTGCCAGCAGACCCTTCGGCAGGGTAGGAACTGAAGCTTTCTTT
NA	TRBV14	TRBJ2-7	NA	CASSQALGSAEQYF	TGTGCCAGCAGCCAAGCCCTAGGTTCCGCCGAGCAGTACTTC
NA	TRBV19	TRBJ2-1	TRBD1	CASSIGQGADEQFF	TGTGCCAGTAGTATCGGACAGGGGGCCGATGAGCAGTTCTTC
NA	TRBV10-3	TRBJ2-1	NA	CAIRRQGREIEQFF	TGTGCCATCAGGAGACAGGGGAGGGAGATTGAGCAGTTCTTC
NA	TRBV19	TRBJ1-4	NA	CASSINRPTNEKLFF	TGTGCCAGTAGTATAAACAGGCCAACTAATGAAAAACTGTTTTTT
few	TRBV6-2/TRBV6-3	TRBJ1-1	TRBD1	CASSWDRATTEAFF	TGTGCCAGCAGTTGGGACAGGGCAACCACTGAAGCTTTCTTT
NA	TRBV6-5	TRBJ2-3	TRBD2	CASSYASGFGTDTQYF	TGTGCCAGCAGTTACGCTAGCGGATTTGGCACAGATACGCAGTATTTT
NA	TRBV28	TRBJ2-7	TRBD2	CASSSGLTSGTIF	TGTGCCAGCAGTTCCGGATTGACTAGCGGGACAATCTTC
NA	TRBV5-4	TRBJ2-5	TRBD1	CASRLTGTGRETQYF	TGTGCCAGCAGACTGACCGGGACAGGAAGAGAGACCCAGTACTTC
once	TRBV7-6	TRBJ2-7	TRBD1	CASSPQGEWAEQYF	TGTGCCAGCAGCCCACAGGGGGAATGGGCCGAGCAGTACTTC
NA	TRBV5-4	TRBJ2-2	NA	CASSLGRARMLFF	TGTGCCAGCAGCTTGGGCAGAGCTCGTATGCTGTTTTTT
NA	TRBV9	TRBJ2-6	NA	CASSVGDGLGSGANVLTF	TGTGCCAGCAGCGTTGGGGACGGGCTGGGCTCTGGGGCCAACGTCCTGACTTTC
NA	TRBV6-5	TRBJ2-7	NA	CASSTQVTGHEQYF	TGTGCCAGCAGTACACAGGTTACGGGACACGAGCAGTACTTC